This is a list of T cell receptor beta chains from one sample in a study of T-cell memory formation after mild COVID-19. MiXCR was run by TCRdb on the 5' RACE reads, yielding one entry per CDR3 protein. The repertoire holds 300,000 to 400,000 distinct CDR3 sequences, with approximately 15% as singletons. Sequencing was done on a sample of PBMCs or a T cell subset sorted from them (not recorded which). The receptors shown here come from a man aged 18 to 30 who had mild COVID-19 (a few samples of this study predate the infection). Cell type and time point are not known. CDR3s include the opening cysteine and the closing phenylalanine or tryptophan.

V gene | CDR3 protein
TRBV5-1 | CASSLLGAQEQYF
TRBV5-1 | CASSLTGLEVYPQKEETQYF
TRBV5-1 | CASSLDRGRSEAFF
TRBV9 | CASSVSPSGAETQYF
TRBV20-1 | CSARVPGPLQETQYF
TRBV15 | CATSRGGELKNIQYF
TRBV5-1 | CASSLKAEYGYTF
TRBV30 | CAWGITSRLTFF
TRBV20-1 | CSAGTSGTDTQYF
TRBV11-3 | CASSFQGGDGYTF
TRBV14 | CASSQDWGSPYEQYF
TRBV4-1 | CASSQDLTAAETQYF
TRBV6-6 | CVLAPLVDTQYF
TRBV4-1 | CASRQVGGGPKRETQYF
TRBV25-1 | CASSDKSSYNSPLHF
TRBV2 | CASSEVLAGAQETQYF
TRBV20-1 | CSARDKTGGSSYEQYF
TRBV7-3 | CASSLPGAGGTDTQYF
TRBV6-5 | CASSPDRWTGYTF
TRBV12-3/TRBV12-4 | CASSLGLAGYGYTF
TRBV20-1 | CSALRTGNQPQHF
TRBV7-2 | CASSLSAGPDTQYF
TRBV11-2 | CASSLEPDTIYF
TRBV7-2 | CASSLVWGGQATF
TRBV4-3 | CASSQGAGGAQFF
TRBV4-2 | CASSQLRTSEVNEQFF
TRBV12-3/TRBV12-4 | CASTGFGGELFF
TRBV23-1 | CASSQSLGAGANVLTF
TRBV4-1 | CASSQGSANYGYTF
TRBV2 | CASREGFLGATQYF
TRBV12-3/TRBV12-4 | CASSPKGWTSTEAFF
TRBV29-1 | CSVEEASRTDTQYF
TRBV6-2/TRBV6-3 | CASSYSLAEGAQHF
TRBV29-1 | CSVTTGASYEQYF
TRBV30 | CAWGTGSGANVLTF
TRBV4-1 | CASSTTGSNQPQHF
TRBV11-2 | CASSPRRTELLRYEQYF
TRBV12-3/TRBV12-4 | CASSLGWAENYGYTF
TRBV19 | CASSIVTGGFYEQYF
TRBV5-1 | CASSLGGPPSYEQYF
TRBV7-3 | CASSFSGVDTGELFF
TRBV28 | CASGRGATDTQYF
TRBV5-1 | CASRPSGGPSGYTF
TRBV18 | CASSGTGGHTEAFF
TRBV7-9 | CASSVQGAETEAFF
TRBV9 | CASSVGAGGSNEQFF
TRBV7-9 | CASSHYRLTLASIQYF
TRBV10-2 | CASSELEGGSGYTF
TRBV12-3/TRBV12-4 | CASSSFGNQPQHF
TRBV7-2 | CASSSNAGTVYNSPLHF
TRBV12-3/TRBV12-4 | CASSPGSGELFF
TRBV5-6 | CASSQTGAYQPQHF
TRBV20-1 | CSALTGLGGYTF